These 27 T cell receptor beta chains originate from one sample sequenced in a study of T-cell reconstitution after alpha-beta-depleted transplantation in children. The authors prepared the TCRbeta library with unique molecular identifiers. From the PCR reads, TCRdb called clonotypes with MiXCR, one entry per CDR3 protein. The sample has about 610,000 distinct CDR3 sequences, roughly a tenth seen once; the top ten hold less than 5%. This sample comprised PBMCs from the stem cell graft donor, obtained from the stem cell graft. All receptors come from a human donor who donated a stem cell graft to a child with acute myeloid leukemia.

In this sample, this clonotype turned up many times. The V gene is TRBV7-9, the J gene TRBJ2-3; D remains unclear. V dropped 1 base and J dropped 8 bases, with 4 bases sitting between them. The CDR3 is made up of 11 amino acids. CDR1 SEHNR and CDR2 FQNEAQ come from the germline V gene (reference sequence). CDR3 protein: CASSLGGTQYF. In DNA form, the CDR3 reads TGTGCCAGCAGCTTAGGGGGTACGCAGTATTTT.

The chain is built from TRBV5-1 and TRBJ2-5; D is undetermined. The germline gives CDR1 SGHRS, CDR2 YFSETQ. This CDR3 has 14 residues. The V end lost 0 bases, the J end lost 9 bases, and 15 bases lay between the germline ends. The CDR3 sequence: CASSLDYADVAQYF. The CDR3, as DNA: TGCGCCAGCAGCTTGGACTATGCAGATGTCGCCCAGTACTTC.

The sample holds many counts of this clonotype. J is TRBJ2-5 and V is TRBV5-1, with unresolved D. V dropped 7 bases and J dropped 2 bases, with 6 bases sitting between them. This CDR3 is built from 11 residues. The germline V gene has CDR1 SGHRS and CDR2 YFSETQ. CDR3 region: CASGSQETQYF. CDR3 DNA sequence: TGCGCCAGCGGAAGTCAAGAGACCCAGTACTTC.

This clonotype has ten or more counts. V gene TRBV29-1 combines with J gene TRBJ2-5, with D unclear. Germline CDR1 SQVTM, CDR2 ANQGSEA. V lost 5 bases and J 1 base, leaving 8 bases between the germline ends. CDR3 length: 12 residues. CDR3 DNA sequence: TGCAGCGTTAGGGCCCCCCAAGAGACCCAGTACTTC. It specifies CSVRAPQETQYF.

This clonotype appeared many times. CDR3 coding DNA: TGTGCCAGCAGCTTAGATTATCAGGGGGCGAACACCGGGGAGCTGTTTTTT. Protein product: CASSLDYQGANTGELFF. The genes are TRBV11-2 and TRBJ2-2; 7 nucleotides align to TRBD1. CDR3 length: 17 residues. Germline V lookup: CDR1 SGHAT, CDR2 FQNNGV. Trimming cost V 0 bases and J 0 bases; bases outside gene matches: 4.

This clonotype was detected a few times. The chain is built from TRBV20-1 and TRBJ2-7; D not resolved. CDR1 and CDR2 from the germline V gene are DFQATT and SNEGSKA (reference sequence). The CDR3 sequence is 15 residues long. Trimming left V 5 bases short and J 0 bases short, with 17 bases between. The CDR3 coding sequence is TGCAGTGCTGCCGTGTTTGCGACCCGCTCCTACGAGCAGTACTTC. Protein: CSAAVFATRSYEQYF.

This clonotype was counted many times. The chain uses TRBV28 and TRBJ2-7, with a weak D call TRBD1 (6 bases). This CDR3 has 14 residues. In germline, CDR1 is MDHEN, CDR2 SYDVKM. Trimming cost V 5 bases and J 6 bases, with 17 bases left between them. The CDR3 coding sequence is TGTGCCAGCAGTGCGAGGACAGAGGTCCGCGAGCAGTACTTC. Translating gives CASSARTEVREQYF.

Here the CDR3 DNA reads TGTGCCAGTAGTCCACGGACTAGCGGGAGAATAGGGAACTACGAGCAGTACTTC. Protein: CASSPRTSGRIGNYEQYF. The chain is built from TRBV19 and TRBJ2-7, with 13 bases identical to TRBD2. The germline V gene encodes CDR1 LNHDA and CDR2 SQIVND (reference sequence). V gave up 5 bases and J gave up 3 bases; unmatched junction bases: 13. The CDR3 spans 18 residues.

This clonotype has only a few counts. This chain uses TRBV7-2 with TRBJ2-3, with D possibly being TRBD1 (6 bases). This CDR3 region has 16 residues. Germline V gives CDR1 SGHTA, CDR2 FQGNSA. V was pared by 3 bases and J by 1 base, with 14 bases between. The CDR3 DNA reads TGTGCCAGCAGCTTCGACAGGCCAAGAGGCACAGATACGCAGTATTTT. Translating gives CASSFDRPRGTDTQYF.

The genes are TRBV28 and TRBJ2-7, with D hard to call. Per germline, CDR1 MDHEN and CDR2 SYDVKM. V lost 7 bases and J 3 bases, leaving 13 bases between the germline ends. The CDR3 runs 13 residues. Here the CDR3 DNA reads TGTGCCAGCAAATATCTTACGGACTACGAGCAGTACTTC. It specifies CASKYLTDYEQYF.

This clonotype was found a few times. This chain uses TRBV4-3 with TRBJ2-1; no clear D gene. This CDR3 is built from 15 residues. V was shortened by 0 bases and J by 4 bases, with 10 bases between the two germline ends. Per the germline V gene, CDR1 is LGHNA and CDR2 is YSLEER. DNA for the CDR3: TGCGCCAGCAGCCAAGATCAGCGCGCATACAATGAGCAGTTCTTC. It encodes CASSQDQRAYNEQFF.

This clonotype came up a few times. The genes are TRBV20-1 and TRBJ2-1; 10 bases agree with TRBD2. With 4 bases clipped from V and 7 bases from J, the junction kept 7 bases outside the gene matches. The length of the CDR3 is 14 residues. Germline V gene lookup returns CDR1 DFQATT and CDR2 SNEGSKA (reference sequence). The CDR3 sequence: CSATLAGERNEQFF. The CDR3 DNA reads TGCAGTGCTACTCTAGCGGGAGAGCGGAATGAGCAGTTCTTC.

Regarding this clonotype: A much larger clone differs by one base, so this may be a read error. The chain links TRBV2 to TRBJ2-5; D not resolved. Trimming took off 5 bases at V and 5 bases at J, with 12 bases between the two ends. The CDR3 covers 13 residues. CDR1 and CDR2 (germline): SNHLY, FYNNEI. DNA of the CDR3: TGTGCCAGCAGTTTAAACAGTGTGGAGACCCAGTACTTC. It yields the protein CASSLNSVETQYF.

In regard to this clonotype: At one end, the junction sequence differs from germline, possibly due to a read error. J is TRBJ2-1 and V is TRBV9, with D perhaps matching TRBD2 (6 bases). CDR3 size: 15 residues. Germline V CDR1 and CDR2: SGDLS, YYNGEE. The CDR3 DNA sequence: TGTGCCAGCAGCGTAGGGGACTTAACTAACAATGAGCGGTTCTTC. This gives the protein CASSVGDLTNNERFF.

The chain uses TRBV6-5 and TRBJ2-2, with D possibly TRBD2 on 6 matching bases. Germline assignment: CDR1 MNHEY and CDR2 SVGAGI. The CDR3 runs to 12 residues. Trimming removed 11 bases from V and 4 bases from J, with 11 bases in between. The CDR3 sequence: CAGGSSTGELFF. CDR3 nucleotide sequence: TGTGCCGGGGGGAGTAGCACCGGGGAGCTGTTTTTT.

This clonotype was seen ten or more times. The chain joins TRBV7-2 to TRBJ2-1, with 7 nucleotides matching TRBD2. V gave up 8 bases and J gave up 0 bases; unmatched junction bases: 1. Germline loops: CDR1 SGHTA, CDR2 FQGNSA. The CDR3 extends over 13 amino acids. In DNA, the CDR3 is TGTGCCAGCGGGGAGGGCTCCTACAATGAGCAGTTCTTC. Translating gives CASGEGSYNEQFF.

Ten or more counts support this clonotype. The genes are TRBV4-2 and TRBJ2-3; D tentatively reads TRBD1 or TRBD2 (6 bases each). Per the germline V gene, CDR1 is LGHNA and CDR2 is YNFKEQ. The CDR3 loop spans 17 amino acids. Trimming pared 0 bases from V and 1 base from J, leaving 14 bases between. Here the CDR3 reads CASSQEVGGPRTDTQYF. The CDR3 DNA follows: TGTGCCAGCAGCCAAGAAGTCGGGGGCCCCCGCACAGATACGCAGTATTTT.

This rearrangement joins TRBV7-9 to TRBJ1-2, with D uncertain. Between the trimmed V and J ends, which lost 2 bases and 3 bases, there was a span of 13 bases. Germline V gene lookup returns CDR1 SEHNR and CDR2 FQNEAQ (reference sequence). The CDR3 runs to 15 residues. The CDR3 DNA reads TGTGCCAGCAGCTTACCTTCCACGGACGACTATGGCTACACCTTC. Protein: CASSLPSTDDYGYTF.

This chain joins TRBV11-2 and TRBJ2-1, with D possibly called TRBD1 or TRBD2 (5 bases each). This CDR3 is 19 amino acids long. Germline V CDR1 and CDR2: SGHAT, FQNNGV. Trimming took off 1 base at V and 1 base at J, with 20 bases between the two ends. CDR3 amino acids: CASSLGVGDGFISYNEQFF. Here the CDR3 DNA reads TGTGCCAGCAGCTTAGGAGTGGGGGACGGGTTTATATCCTACAATGAGCAGTTCTTC.

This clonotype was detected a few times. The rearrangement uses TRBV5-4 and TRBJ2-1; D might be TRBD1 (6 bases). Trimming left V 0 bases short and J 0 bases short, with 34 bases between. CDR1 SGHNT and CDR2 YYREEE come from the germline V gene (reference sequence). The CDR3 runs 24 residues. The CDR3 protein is CASSLASKDGRFWGPGGSYNEQFF. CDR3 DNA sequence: TGTGCCAGCAGCTTGGCCAGTAAGGACGGGCGATTCTGGGGGCCAGGTGGCTCCTACAATGAGCAGTTCTTC.

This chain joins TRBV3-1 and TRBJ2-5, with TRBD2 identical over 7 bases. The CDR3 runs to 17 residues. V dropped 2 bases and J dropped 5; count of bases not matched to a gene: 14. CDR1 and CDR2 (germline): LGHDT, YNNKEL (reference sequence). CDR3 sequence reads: CASSQQGRGKTQETQYF. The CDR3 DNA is TGTGCCAGCAGCCAACAAGGGAGGGGAAAGACCCAGGAGACCCAGTACTTC.

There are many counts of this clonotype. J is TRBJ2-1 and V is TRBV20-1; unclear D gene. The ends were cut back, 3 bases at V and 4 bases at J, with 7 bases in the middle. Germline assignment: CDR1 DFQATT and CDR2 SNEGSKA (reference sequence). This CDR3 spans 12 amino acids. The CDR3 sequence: CSASVEYNEQFF. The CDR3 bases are TGCAGTGCTAGCGTAGAGTACAATGAGCAGTTCTTC.

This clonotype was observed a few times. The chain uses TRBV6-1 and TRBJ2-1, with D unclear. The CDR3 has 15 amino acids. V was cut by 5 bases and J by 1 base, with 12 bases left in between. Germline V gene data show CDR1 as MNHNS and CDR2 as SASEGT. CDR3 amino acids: CASSPTGISYNEQFF. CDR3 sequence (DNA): TGTGCCAGCAGTCCGACCGGAATTTCCTACAATGAGCAGTTCTTC.

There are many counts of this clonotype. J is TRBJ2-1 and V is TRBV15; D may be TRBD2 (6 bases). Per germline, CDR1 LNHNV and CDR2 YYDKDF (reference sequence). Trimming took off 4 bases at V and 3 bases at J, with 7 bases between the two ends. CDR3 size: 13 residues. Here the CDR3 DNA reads TGTGCCACCAGCACCGGGGGCTACAATGAGCAGTTCTTC. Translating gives CATSTGGYNEQFF.

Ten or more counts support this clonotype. CDR3 sequence (DNA): TGTGCCAGCAGTTTCTCGAGGCTGGGGCAGTACTTC. This sequence encodes CASSFSRLGQYF. This sequence joins TRBV12-3 or TRBV12-4 and TRBJ2-7; D remains ambiguous. Trimming left V 3 bases short and J 9 bases short, with 12 bases between. The CDR3 is made up of 12 amino acids.

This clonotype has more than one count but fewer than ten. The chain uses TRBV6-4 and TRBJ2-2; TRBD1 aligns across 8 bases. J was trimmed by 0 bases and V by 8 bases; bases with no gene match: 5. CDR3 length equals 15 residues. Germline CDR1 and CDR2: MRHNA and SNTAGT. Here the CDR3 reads CASGPGQANTGELFF. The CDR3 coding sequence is TGTGCCAGCGGGCCGGGACAGGCGAACACCGGGGAGCTGTTTTTT.

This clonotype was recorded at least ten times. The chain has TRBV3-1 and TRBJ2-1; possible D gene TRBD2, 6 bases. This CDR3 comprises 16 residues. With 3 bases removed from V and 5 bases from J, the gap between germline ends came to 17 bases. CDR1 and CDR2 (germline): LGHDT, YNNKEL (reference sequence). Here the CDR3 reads CASSQGGGLANNEQFF. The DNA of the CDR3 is TGTGCCAGCAGCCAGGGTGGAGGGCTAGCGAACAATGAGCAGTTCTTC.